This entry lists 13 T cell receptor beta chains sequenced from one sample in a study of blood T cell repertoires in COVID-19. Profiling relied on immunoSEQ multiplex PCR, and the TCRdb table lists in-frame clones only, not all of them. Among almost 200,000 clones, roughly nine tenths were seen once, and the ten largest hold 0.7% to 0.85%. The source material was peripheral blood. The receptors were gathered from a woman aged 70-85 years with acute or convalescent COVID-19.

This chain links TRBV3-1 (or the pseudogene TRBV3-2) with TRBJ1-2, with 10 bases fitting TRBD1. The germline V gene encodes CDR1 LGHDT and CDR2 YNNKEL (reference sequence). The CDR3 loop spans 15 amino acids. Trimming cost V 6 bases and J 3 bases; bases outside gene matches: 7. The CDR3 spells CASSRQGAGYYGYTF. DNA for the CDR3: TGTGCCAGCAGTAGACAGGGGGCTGGATACTATGGCTACACCTTC.

The rearrangement joins TRBV6-1 to TRBJ2-2, with 9 bases that match TRBD1. V lost 2 bases and J lost 6; bases outside the gene matches: 7. Germline lookup yields CDR1 MNHNS and CDR2 SASEGT. The CDR3 loop spans 16 amino acids. The chain's CDR3 is CASSEPSGTGSGELFF. As DNA, the CDR3 is TGTGCCAGCAGTGAACCCAGTGGGACAGGGTCCGGGGAGCTGTTTTTT.

The genes are TRBV28 and TRBJ2-7, with D tentatively TRBD2 (6 bases). Trimming cost V 4 bases and J 2 bases, with 6 bases left between them. The germline V gene has CDR1 MDHEN and CDR2 SYDVKM. This CDR3 is 12 amino acids long. This chain's CDR3 is CASSWGAYEQYF. DNA for the CDR3: TGTGCCAGCAGTTGGGGGGCCTACGAGCAGTACTTC.

V is TRBV28 and J is TRBJ1-1; TRBD1 matches 11 bases. The CDR3 contains 14 residues. V was pared by 5 bases and J by 7 bases, with 6 bases of the junction left unmatched. Germline CDR1 MDHEN, CDR2 SYDVKM. In DNA form, the CDR3 reads TGTGCCAGCAGTGGGGACAGGGGGTATGGTGAAGCTTTCTTT. Translating it yields CASSGDRGYGEAFF.

The chain uses TRBV7-2 and TRBJ2-7; D is ambiguous. CDR1 and CDR2 (germline): SGHTA, FQGNSA. Trimming cost V 3 bases and J 3 bases, with 12 bases left between them. There are 14 residues in the CDR3. The CDR3 loop is CASSLNRQNYEQYF. The DNA of the CDR3 is TGTGCCAGCAGCTTGAACCGACAAAACTACGAGCAGTACTTC.

This rearrangement joins TRBV6-5 to TRBJ2-7, with D possibly TRBD2 on 6 matching bases. The CDR3 has 15 residues. Germline V gene lookup returns CDR1 MNHEY and CDR2 SVGAGI. Trimming removed 0 bases from V and 1 base from J, with 10 bases in between. The CDR3 sequence is CASSYSGLISYEQYF. The CDR3 nucleotides read TGTGCCAGCAGTTACTCGGGACTGATTTCCTACGAGCAGTACTTC.

The chain couples TRBV12-3 or TRBV12-4 to TRBJ1-2, with TRBD1 matching 8 bases. With V trimmed by 6 bases and J by 10 bases, 7 bases remained unmatched. CDR3 length: 12 amino acids. The CDR3 sequence is CASSGTGGDYTF. The CDR3, as DNA: TGTGCCAGCAGCGGGACAGGTGGGGACTACACCTTC.

This clone occurred a few times. V and J are TRBV5-4 and TRBJ2-1; a weak D match, TRBD1 (6 bases). Germline values: CDR1 SGHNT, CDR2 YYREEE (reference sequence). The CDR3 runs 14 residues. Trimming shortened V by 2 bases and J by 8 bases, and 14 bases separated the two germline ends. CDR3 in amino acids: CASSFGTTAYEQFF. CDR3 nucleotides: TGTGCCAGCAGCTTCGGGACAACAGCTTATGAGCAGTTCTTC.

The gene calls are TRBV7-2 and TRBJ1-2; the D gene is possibly TRBD1 (5 bases). The V gene lost 2 bases and the J gene lost 2 bases, with 15 bases spanning the gap. The V gene's germline CDR1 is SGHTA and CDR2 FQGNSA. CDR3 length: 16 residues. The CDR3 here is CASSLTQGQLNYGYTF. The CDR3 nucleotides are TGTGCCAGCAGCTTAACGCAGGGCCAATTAAACTATGGCTACACCTTC. Full variable domain (remainder filled in from reference TRBV7-2 and TRBJ1-2): GAGVSQSPSNKVTEKGKDVELRCDPISGHTALYWYRQSLGQGLEFLIYFQGNSAPDKSGLPSDRFSAERTGGSVSTLTIQRTQQEDSAVYLCASSLTQGQLNYGYTFGSGTRLTVV.

The rearrangement uses TRBV19 and TRBJ1-1; 7 bases line up with TRBD1. The V segment lost 9 bases and the J segment 0 bases; nucleotides outside the gene matches: 19. This CDR3 spans 18 amino acids. The germline CDR1 and CDR2 sequences are LNHDA and SQIVND (reference sequence). In DNA form, the CDR3 reads TGTGCCAGCACTATCGGTCTACAGGGGCGACCGATGAACACTGAAGCTTTCTTT. This codes for CASTIGLQGRPMNTEAFF. The variable domain in full, completed from reference TRBV19 and TRBJ1-1, reads DGGITQSPKYLFRKEGQNVTLSCEQNLNHDAMYWYRQDPGQGLRLIYYSQIVNDFQKGDIAEGYSVSREKKESFPLTVTSAQKNPTAFYLCASTIGLQGRPMNTEAFFGQGTRLTVV.

This clone has just a few counts. This chain links TRBV7-3 with TRBJ2-5, with a possible D match to TRBD2 (6 bases). The CDR3 covers 14 residues. Germline assignment: CDR1 SGHTA and CDR2 FQGTGA. Trimming stripped 5 bases from V and 0 bases from J, with 10 bases between. CDR3 sequence (DNA): TGTGCCAGCAGCGTAGGAGGGTACCAAGAGACCCAGTACTTC. Translating it yields CASSVGGYQETQYF. Based on the CDR3 plus reference TRBV7-3 and TRBJ2-5, the full variable domain is GAGVSQTPSNKVTEKGKYVELRCDPISGHTALYWYRQSLGQGPEFLIYFQGTGAADDSGLPNDRFFAVRPEGSVSTLKIQRTERGDSAVYLCASSVGGYQETQYFGPGTRLLVL.

J is TRBJ2-1 and V is TRBV28; 11 nucleotides match TRBD2. CDR1 MDHEN and CDR2 SYDVKM come from the germline V gene. The V and J ends lost 6 bases and 9 bases, in that order; junction bases with no gene match: 10. The CDR3 totals 15 residues. The CDR3 reads CASRGSLAGGSEQFF. CDR3 nucleotides: TGTGCCAGCAGGGGAAGCCTAGCGGGAGGTAGTGAGCAGTTCTTC.

The table lists this clone with a count of one. This chain joins TRBV24-1 and TRBJ2-3, with TRBD2 matching over 12 bases. The trim removed 10 bases at V and 4 bases at J, leaving 11 bases unmatched. The germline gives CDR1 KGHDR, CDR2 SFDVKD. The CDR3 is 16 amino acids. The CDR3 bases are TGTGCCACTAAAGGGCACGGACTAGCGGGACCAGATACGCAGTATTTT. Residues: CATKGHGLAGPDTQYF.